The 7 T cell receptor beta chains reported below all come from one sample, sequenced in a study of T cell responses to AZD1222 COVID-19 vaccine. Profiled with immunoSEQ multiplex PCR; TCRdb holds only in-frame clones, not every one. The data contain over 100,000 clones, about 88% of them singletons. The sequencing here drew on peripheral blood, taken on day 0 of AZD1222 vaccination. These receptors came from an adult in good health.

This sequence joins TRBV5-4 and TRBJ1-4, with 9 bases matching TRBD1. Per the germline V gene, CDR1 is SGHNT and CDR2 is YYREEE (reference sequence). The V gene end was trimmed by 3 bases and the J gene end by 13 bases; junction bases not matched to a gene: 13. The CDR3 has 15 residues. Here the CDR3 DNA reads TGTGCCAGCAGCTCGGCCGGGACAGGGAGTTCAGGACTGTTTTTT. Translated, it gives CASSSAGTGSSGLFF.

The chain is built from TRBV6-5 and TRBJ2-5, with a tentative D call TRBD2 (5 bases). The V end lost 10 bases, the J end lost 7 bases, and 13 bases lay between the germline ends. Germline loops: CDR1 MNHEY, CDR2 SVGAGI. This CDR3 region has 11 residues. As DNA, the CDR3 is TGTGCCACTAGCTTACCACCGACCCAGTACTTC. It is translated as CATSLPPTQYF.

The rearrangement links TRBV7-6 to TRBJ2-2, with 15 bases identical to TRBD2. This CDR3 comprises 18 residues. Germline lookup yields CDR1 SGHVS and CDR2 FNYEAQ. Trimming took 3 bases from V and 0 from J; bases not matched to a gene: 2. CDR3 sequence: CASSLGLAGGTNTGELFF. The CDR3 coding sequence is TGTGCCAGCAGCTTGGGACTAGCGGGGGGCACGAACACCGGGGAGCTGTTTTTT.

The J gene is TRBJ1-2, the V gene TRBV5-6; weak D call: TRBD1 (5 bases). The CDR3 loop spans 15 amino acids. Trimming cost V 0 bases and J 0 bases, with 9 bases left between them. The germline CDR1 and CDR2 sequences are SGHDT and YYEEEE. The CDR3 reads CASSLGTLSNYGYTF. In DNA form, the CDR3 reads TGTGCCAGCAGCTTGGGGACACTGTCTAACTATGGCTACACCTTC.

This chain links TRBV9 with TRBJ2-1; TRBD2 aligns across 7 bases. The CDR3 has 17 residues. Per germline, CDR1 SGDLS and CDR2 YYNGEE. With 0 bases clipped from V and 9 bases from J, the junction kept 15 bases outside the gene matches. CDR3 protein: CASSVAPIAIAGGEQFF. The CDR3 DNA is TGTGCCAGCAGCGTAGCCCCCATCGCGATAGCGGGCGGTGAGCAGTTCTTC.

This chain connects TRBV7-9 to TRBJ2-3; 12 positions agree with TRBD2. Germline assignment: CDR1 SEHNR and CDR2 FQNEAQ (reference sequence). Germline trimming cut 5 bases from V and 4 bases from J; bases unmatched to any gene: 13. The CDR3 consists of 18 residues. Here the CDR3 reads CASSLPQRLAGVADTQYF. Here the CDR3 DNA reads TGTGCCAGCAGCCTCCCCCAGCGACTAGCGGGAGTCGCAGATACGCAGTATTTT.

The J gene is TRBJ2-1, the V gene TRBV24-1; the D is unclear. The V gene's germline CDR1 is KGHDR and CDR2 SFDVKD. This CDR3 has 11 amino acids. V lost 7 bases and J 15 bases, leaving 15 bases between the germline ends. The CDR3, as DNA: TGTGCCACCAGAACTGCAGAATCGATGTTCTTC. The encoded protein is CATRTAESMFF.